This T cell receptor (beta chain) was captured by sequencing in a study of CD8 T cells in cerebrospinal fluid in Alzheimer's disease. Notes on the study in general: Compared with controls, mild cognitive impairment or Alzheimer's disease patients showed higher maximum CSF clone percentages. The authors cautioned that cerebrospinal fluid EBV-specific TCRs do not prove EBV causes Alzheimer's. Healthy subjects less often had a clone of at least 3% than Alzheimer's patients.

Worth noting for this clonotype: The target antigen is unknown.

Germline CDR1 and CDR2: MNHNS and SASEGT. There are 15 residues in the CDR3. CSF cells were profiled by 10X single-cell V(D)J and 5' expression. No DNA is given; TCRdb re-called the 10x single-cell sequencing reads and lists each CDR3 protein once. The sample's table shows about 690 distinct CDR3 sequences. This sequence originates from a human donor in good health. The sequenced sample was cerebrospinal fluid. The chain employs TRBV6-1 and TRBJ2-1; TCRdb's D call of TRBD1 is untestable without DNA. Here the CDR3 reads CASTRGSRQNNEQFF.